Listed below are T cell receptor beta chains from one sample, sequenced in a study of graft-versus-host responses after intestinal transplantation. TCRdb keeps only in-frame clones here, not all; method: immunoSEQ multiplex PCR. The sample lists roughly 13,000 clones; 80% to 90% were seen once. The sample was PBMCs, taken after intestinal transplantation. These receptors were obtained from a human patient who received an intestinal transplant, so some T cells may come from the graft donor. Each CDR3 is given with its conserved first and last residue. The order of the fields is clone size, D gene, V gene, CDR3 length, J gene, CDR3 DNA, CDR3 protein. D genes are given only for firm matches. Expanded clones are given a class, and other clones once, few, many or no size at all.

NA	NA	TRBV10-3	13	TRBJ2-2	TGTGCCATCAAGGGGAAGGCGGGCGGGGAGCTGTTTTTT	CAIKGKAGGELFF
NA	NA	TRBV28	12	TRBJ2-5	TGTGCCAGCAAGAGTCCGTTGTCGACCCAGTACTTC	CASKSPLSTQYF
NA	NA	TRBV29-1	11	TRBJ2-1	TGCAGCGTTGATACAGGGAATGAGCAGTTCTTC	CSVDTGNEQFF
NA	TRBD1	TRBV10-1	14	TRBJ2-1	TGCGCCAGCATGGGGGACAGGGGAAACAATGAGCAGTTCTTC	CASMGDRGNNEQFF
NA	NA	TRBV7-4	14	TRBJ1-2	TGTGCCAGCAGCTCGGGACGGAATCCCTATGGCTACACCTTC	CASSSGRNPYGYTF
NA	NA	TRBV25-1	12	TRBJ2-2	TGTGCCAGCGGGATTGCCACCGGGGAGCTGTTTTTT	CASGIATGELFF
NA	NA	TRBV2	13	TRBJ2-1	TGTGCCACCTCGTTAAGCTCCTACAATGAGCAGTTCTTC	CATSLSSYNEQFF
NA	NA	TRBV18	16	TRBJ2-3	TGTGCCAGCTCACCACCGACCCAGTCACGCACAGATACGCAGTATTTT	CASSPPTQSRTDTQYF
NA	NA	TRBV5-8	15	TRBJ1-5	TGTGCCAGCAGCCCTAACAGGGTGAGCAATCAGCCCCAGCATTTT	CASSPNRVSNQPQHF
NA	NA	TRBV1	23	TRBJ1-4	TGCACCAGCAGCCCCCCCGATCTCCCCCTAACCGGGCCCCAAAATCGAGTTAATGAAAAACTGTTTTTT	CTSSPPDLPLTGPQNRVNEKLFF
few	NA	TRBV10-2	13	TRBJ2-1	TGCGCCAGCGTAGAGGGGACGCGCAATGAGCAGTTCTTC	CASVEGTRNEQFF
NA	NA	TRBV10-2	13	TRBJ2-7	TGCGCCAGCAGCGGGACGGATTCCTACGAGCAGTACTTC	CASSGTDSYEQYF
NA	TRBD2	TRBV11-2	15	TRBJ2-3	TGTGCCAGCAGCTTAGCGCCTAGCGGGAGGTATACGCAGTATTTT	CASSLAPSGRYTQYF
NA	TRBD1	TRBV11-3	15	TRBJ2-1	TGTGCCAGCAGTAAGACAGGGAGCTCCTACAATGAGCAGTTCTTC	CASSKTGSSYNEQFF
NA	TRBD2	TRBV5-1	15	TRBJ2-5	TGCGCCAGCAGCTTGTCCCTAGCGGGAAAAGAGACCCAGTACTTC	CASSLSLAGKETQYF
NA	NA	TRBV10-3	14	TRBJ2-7	TGTGCCATCAGTGAAGCCGAGGGGCTCAGTAAGCAGTACTTC	CAISEAEGLSKQYF
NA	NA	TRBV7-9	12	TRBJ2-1	TGTGCCAGCAGCTTAGTGGGGGGTGAGCAGTTCTTC	CASSLVGGEQFF
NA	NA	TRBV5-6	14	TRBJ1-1	TGTGCCAGCAGCTTGGTAGGGGGGAACACTGAAGCTTTCTTT	CASSLVGGNTEAFF
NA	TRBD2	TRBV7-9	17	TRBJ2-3	TGTGCCAGCAGCCCGTTTCTAGCGGGAGGGCCGGTAGATACGCAGTATTTT	CASSPFLAGGPVDTQYF
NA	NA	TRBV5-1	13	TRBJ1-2	TGCGCCAGCAGCTTCGTCGGGGCCGGTGGCTACACCTTC	CASSFVGAGGYTF
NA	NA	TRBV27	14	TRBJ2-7	TGTGCCAGCAGTTTATATAGTACCTCCTACGAGCAGTACTTC	CASSLYSTSYEQYF
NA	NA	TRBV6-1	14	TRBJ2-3	TGTGCCAGCAGTGAAGGGACTAGCACAGATACGCAGTATTTT	CASSEGTSTDTQYF
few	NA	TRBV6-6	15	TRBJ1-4	TGTGCCAGCAGTTACTCGGGGCAGGGTTATGAAAAACTGTTTTTT	CASSYSGQGYEKLFF
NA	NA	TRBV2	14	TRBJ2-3	TGTGCCAGCAGTGAGGGGCTGCTTACAGATACGCAGTATTTT	CASSEGLLTDTQYF
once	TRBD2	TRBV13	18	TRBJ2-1	TGTGCCAGCTCGAACCCCGAAATTAGCGGGAGCTCCTACAATGAGCAGTTCTTC	CASSNPEISGSSYNEQFF
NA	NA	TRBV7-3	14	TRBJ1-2	TGTGCCAGCAGCTTAGGACGGCAGAGCTATGGCTACACCTTC	CASSLGRQSYGYTF
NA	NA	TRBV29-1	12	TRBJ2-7	TGCAGCGTTGAAGGCACAGGCTACGAGCAGTACTTC	CSVEGTGYEQYF
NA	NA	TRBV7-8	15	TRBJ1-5	TGTGCCAGCAACCCGACCCCCAAACGCAATCAGCCCCAGCATTTT	CASNPTPKRNQPQHF
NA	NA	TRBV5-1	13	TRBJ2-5	TGCGCCAGCAGCTTGAACGGGGCCGAGACCCAGTACTTC	CASSLNGAETQYF
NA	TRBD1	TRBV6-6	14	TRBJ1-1	TGTGCCAGCAGTTACTCGAGACAGGGGACTGAAGCTTTCTTT	CASSYSRQGTEAFF
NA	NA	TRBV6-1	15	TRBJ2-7	TGTGCCAGCAGTGAAGAAATGGGGGGCGCCTACGAGCAGTACTTC	CASSEEMGGAYEQYF
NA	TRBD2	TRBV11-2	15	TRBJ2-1	TGTGCCAGCAGCTCCTCTAGCGGGAGCTACAATGAGCAGTTCTTC	CASSSSSGSYNEQFF
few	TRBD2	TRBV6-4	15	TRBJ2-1	TGTGCCAGCAGTGCCGGGACTAGCGAAGCCAATGAGCAGTTCTTC	CASSAGTSEANEQFF
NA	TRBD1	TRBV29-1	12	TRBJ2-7	TGCAGCGTCCTTACAGGGGCCTACGAGCAGTACTTC	CSVLTGAYEQYF
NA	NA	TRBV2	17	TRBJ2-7	TGTGCCAGCAGGGACGCCCCGAGGTATGGGGCTGAGGACGAGCAGTACTTC	CASRDAPRYGAEDEQYF
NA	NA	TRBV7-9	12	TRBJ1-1	TGTGCCAGCAGTAACCAGAACACTGAAGCTTTCTTT	CASSNQNTEAFF
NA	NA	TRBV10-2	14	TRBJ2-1	TGCGCCAGCCGTAAGACTTTCTCCTACAATGAGCAGTTCTTC	CASRKTFSYNEQFF
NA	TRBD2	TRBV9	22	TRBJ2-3	TGTGCCAGCAGCGTAGAAGACTTTTTGAGTGGCGGGGGACTAGCGGCACCAGATACGCAGTATTTT	CASSVEDFLSGGGLAAPDTQYF
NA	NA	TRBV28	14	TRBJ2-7	TGTGCCAGCAGTAAGCCAAGTCGGGGCTACGAGCAGTACTTC	CASSKPSRGYEQYF
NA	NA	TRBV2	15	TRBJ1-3	TGTGCCAGCAGTGAAGGGTCCGGAGGGAGGAACACCATATATTTT	CASSEGSGGRNTIYF
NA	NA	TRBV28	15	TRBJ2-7	TGTGCCAGCAGCCCCGGTTGGGGGGGCGACTACGAGCAGTACTTC	CASSPGWGGDYEQYF
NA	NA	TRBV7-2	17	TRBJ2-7	TGTGCCAGCAGCTATACGGGTTTACCCCGTGGGGCCTACGAGCAGTACTTC	CASSYTGLPRGAYEQYF
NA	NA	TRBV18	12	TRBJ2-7	TGTGCCAGCTCACCACCGACCTACGAGCAGTACTTC	CASSPPTYEQYF
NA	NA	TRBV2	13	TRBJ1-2	TGTGCCAGCAGTGAGGACGTAATCTATGGCTACACCTTC	CASSEDVIYGYTF
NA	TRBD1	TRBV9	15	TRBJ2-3	TGTGCCAGCAGCGCCGGACAGGGCGTCACAGATACGCAGTATTTT	CASSAGQGVTDTQYF
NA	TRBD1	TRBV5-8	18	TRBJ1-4	TGTGCCAGCAGTCAAACGTTGGGGACAGGCCGACTGGGGGAAAAACTGTTTTTT	CASSQTLGTGRLGEKLFF
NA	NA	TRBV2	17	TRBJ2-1	TGTGCCAGCAGTGACGTTGCCCGGGAGTTAGCTGGTTATGAGCAGTTCTTC	CASSDVARELAGYEQFF
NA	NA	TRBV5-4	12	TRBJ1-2	TGTGCCAGCAGCTTGGAGGGTTATGGCTACACCTTC	CASSLEGYGYTF
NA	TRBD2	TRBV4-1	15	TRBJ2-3	TGCGCCAGCAGCCATCCGGGACTAGTAACAGATACGCAGTATTTT	CASSHPGLVTDTQYF
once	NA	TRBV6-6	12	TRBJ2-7	TGTGCCAGCAGTTACCGATCCTCCGAGCAGTACTTC	CASSYRSSEQYF